This TCR beta chain stems from a study of beta chain features in type 1 diabetes. Points from the study as a whole: Type 1 diabetes patients had moderately but significantly shorter TCRB CDR3s in all four CD4+ subsets. Any HLA effect on TCRB rearrangement was left unresolved by small sub-analyses.

The CDR3 spans 14 residues. The germline V and J ends were trimmed by 2 bases and 4 bases, with 9 bases remaining between them. Germline V gene lookup returns CDR1 SNHLY and CDR2 FYNNEI. Expressed TCRB transcripts were sequenced, since all the RNA that had been isolated was reverse transcribed. Around 3.57 million reads was the average for naive, central memory and regulatory T cell samples. Here immunoSEQ multiplex PCR was the method, and the copy in TCRdb shows in-frame clones only, minus some. This table holds 680,000 or so clones, under 15% found once. A note on this clone: What it binds is not known.

V is TRBV2 and J is TRBJ1-5; unclear D gene. The sequence derives from a man younger than 35 with type 1 diabetes. Specimen: naive CD4+ T cells from blood. In DNA, the CDR3 is TGTGCCAGCAGTGAACTGCTTACTAATCAGCCCCAGCATTTT. The encoded protein is CASSELLTNQPQHF.